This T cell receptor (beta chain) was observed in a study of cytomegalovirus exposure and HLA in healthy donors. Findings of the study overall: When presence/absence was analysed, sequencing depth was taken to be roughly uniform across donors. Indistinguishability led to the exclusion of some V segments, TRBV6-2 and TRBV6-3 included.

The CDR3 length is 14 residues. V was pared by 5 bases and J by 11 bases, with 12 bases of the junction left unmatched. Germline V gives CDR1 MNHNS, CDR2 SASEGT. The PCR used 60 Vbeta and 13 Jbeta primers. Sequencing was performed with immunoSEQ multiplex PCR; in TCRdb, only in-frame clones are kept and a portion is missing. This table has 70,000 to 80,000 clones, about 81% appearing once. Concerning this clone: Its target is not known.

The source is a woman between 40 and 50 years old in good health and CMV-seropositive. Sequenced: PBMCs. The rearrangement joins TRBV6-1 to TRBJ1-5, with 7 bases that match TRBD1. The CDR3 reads CASSPYRDSRTQHF. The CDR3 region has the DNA TGTGCCAGCAGTCCATATAGGGACAGTCGAACCCAGCATTTT.